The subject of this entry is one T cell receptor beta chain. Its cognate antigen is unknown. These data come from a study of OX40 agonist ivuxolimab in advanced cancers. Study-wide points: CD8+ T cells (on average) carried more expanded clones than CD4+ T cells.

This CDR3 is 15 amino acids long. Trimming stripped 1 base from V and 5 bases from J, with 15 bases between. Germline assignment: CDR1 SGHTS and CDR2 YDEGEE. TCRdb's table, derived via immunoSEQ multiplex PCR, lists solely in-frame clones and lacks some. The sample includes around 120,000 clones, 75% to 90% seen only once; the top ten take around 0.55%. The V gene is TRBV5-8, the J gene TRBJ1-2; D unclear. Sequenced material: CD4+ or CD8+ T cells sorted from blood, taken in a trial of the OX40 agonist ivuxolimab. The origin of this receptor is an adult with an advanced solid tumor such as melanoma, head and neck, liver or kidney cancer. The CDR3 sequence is CASSLQLSGLYGYTF. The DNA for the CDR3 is TGTGCCAGCAGCTTGCAACTCTCGGGGTTATATGGCTACACCTTC.